What follows describes a single T cell receptor beta chain. The record originates from a study of blood T cell repertoires in COVID-19. Some clones are missing from TCRdb's copy, which holds only in-frame ones; the method was immunoSEQ multiplex PCR. The table lists 110,000 to 150,000 clones, around 84% of them singletons, with roughly 10% in the top ten. This CDR3 has 10 amino acids. The germline V and J ends were trimmed by 10 bases and 16 bases, with 17 bases remaining between them. The TCR sequence derives from a man in his 60s with active or convalescent COVID-19. This sequence joins TRBV12-3 or TRBV12-4 and TRBJ1-3; D might be TRBD1 (5 bases). The sample was peripheral blood. CDR3: CATERDSVYF. The CDR3 DNA sequence: TGTGCCACCGAGCGAGACAGCGTTTATTTT.